This T cell receptor beta chain was sequenced during a study of T cells in localized non-small cell lung cancer. General study results and limits: The study detected a median around 61 of the top 100 tumor clones in adjacent lung. Uninvolved neighboring lung showed the greatest T cell clonality, exceeding tumor.

The assay was immunoSEQ multiplex PCR, and TCRdb's table has in-frame clones only and misses some. The table lists 4,500 or so clones, about 21% of them singletons. Worth noting for this clone: No antigen is known for it.

This TCR derives from a female donor at least 60 years old with stage I lung adenocarcinoma. The specimen was lung tumor tissue, collected before any cancer treatment.

Written as DNA, the CDR3 is TGTGCCAGTATGCACAGGGCCACCGGGGAGCTGTTTTTT. It translates to CASMHRATGELFF. The rearrangement uses TRBV19 and TRBJ2-2; D is perhaps TRBD1 (6 bases). The CDR3 is 13 residues long. Per germline, CDR1 LNHDA and CDR2 SQIVND (reference sequence). V was cut by 7 bases and J by 4 bases, with 10 bases left in between.